The next 28 T cell receptor beta chains were all read from a single sample in a study of T-cell reconstitution after alpha-beta-depleted transplantation in children. During its preparation, the TCRbeta library received unique molecular identifiers. MiXCR, run by TCRdb on the PCR reads, gives a single entry per CDR3 protein. The sample shows some 70,000 distinct CDR3 sequences, approximately 7.3% of them seen only once. The sequenced sample was PBMCs from the stem cell graft donor, obtained from the stem cell graft. The source of these receptors is a human donor who donated a stem cell graft to a child with acute lymphoblastic leukemia.

J is TRBJ1-1 and V is TRBV10-2, with D tentatively TRBD1 (5 bases). Germline lookup yields CDR1 WSHSY and CDR2 SAAADI. Between the trimmed V and J ends, which lost 0 bases and 3 bases, there was a span of 11 bases. The CDR3 is 15 residues long. CDR3 region: CASSESPAGDTEAFF. DNA for the CDR3: TGCGCCAGCAGTGAGTCGCCGGCGGGGGACACTGAAGCTTTCTTT.

The sample holds many counts of this clonotype. The gene calls are TRBV7-2 and TRBJ2-7, with a tentative D call TRBD2 (5 bases). CDR1 SGHTA and CDR2 FQGNSA come from the germline V gene. V lost 1 base and J 3 bases, leaving 13 bases between the germline ends. The CDR3 has 15 residues. CDR3: CASSLVGSGNYEQYF. DNA for the CDR3: TGTGCCAGCAGCTTAGTGGGATCGGGAAACTACGAGCAGTACTTC.

This clonotype was picked up many times. The V and J genes are TRBV25-1 and TRBJ1-5, with D maybe TRBD1 (5 bases). CDR3 length: 16 residues. Trimming removed 4 bases from V and 0 bases from J, with 13 bases in between. Germline V gene lookup returns CDR1 MGHDK and CDR2 SYGVNS. The CDR3 spells CASSGDSSHSNQPQHF. In DNA, the CDR3 is TGTGCCAGCAGTGGCGACAGTAGCCATAGCAATCAGCCCCAGCATTTT.

The chain recombines TRBV29-1 with TRBJ1-1; 9 positions agree with TRBD1. After removal of 7 bases from V and 4 bases from J, the junction contained 4 bases not matched to a gene. This CDR3 comprises 12 residues. Germline CDR1 reads SQVTM; CDR2 reads ANQGSEA. The CDR3: CSAGTGITEAFF. Written as DNA, the CDR3 is TGCAGCGCTGGGACAGGGATCACTGAAGCTTTCTTT.

In this sample, this clonotype turned up many times. CDR3 residues: CATSPPPSGRRVGELFF. CDR3 in DNA: TGTGCCACCTCACCCCCGCCGAGCGGGAGGAGGGTCGGGGAGCTGTTTTTT. The rearrangement joins TRBV27 to TRBJ2-2; TRBD2 matches at 9 bases. Unmatched junction bases numbered 19, after V lost 10 bases and J lost 7 bases. The germline CDR1 and CDR2 sequences are MNHEY and SMNVEV (reference sequence). The CDR3 is made up of 17 amino acids.

A few counts support this clonotype. V and J are TRBV2 and TRBJ1-2, with 7 bases matching TRBD1. The CDR3 covers 14 residues. Germline V gene lookup returns CDR1 SNHLY and CDR2 FYNNEI. J lost 4 bases, V lost 6 bases, and 8 bases had no gene match. This CDR3 is CASRSLQGRYGYTF. In DNA, the CDR3 is TGTGCCAGCAGATCTTTACAGGGGCGCTATGGCTACACCTTC.

This clonotype was counted many times. The V call is TRBV12-3 or TRBV12-4, the J call TRBJ1-4; no reliable D call. The CDR3 is made up of 14 amino acids. V was shortened by 5 bases and J by 4 bases, with 11 bases between the two germline ends. This CDR3 reads CASSALKDNEKLFF. In DNA form, the CDR3 reads TGTGCCAGCAGTGCCCTCAAGGATAATGAAAAACTGTTTTTT.

This clonotype was found a few times. The rearrangement links TRBV6-2 or TRBV6-3 to TRBJ2-3, with 12 bases identical to TRBD2. V was pared by 4 bases and J by 2 bases, with 1 base of the junction left unmatched. The CDR3 has 15 amino acids. Germline V gene data show CDR1 as MNHEY and CDR2 as SVGEGT. CDR3 sequence reads: CASSSSGGATDTQYF. Written as DNA, the CDR3 is TGTGCCAGCAGTTCTAGCGGGGGGGCCACAGATACGCAGTATTTT.

This clonotype was recorded at least ten times. The CDR3 region has the DNA TGTGCCAGAACCGGGACAGGGGAACTCATGAACACTGAAGCTTTCTTT. The encoded protein is CARTGTGELMNTEAFF. The chain recombines TRBV27 with TRBJ1-1, with TRBD1 matching over 10 bases. V trimming: 9 bases; J trimming: 0 bases; junction bases outside the gene matches: 10. Germline CDR1 MNHEY, CDR2 SMNVEV (reference sequence). This CDR3 is 16 amino acids long.

This clonotype was observed a few times. V is TRBV20-1 and J is TRBJ1-5; 8 positions match TRBD1. The J segment lost 0 bases and the V segment lost 0 bases, leaving 13 bases of the junction unmatched. This CDR3 contains 19 residues. Germline V gene sequence: CDR1 DFQATT, CDR2 SNEGSKA (reference sequence). CDR3 sequence reads: CSARDGGQGPRYSNQPQHF. CDR3 DNA: TGCAGTGCTAGAGATGGAGGACAGGGCCCACGATATAGCAATCAGCCCCAGCATTTT.

Many counts were recorded for this clonotype. The gene calls are TRBV20-1 and TRBJ1-5; no firm D call. The V end lost 3 bases, the J end lost 6 bases, and 9 bases lay between the germline ends. CDR3 length: 12 residues. Germline V gene sequence: CDR1 DFQATT, CDR2 SNEGSKA (reference sequence). CDR3 amino acids: CSARVGSQPQHF. The CDR3 DNA reads TGCAGTGCTAGGGTGGGAAGTCAGCCCCAGCATTTT.

This clonotype appeared many times. The chain combines TRBV20-1 with TRBJ2-5, with a possible D match to TRBD2 (7 bases). CDR1 and CDR2 (germline): DFQATT, SNEGSKA (reference sequence). Trimming took off 6 bases at V and 5 bases at J, with 16 bases between the two ends. The CDR3 is 13 residues long. In nucleotides, the CDR3 is TGCAGTGCGAAAGGGGGGGCCACGGAGACCCAGTACTTC. Its protein is CSAKGGATETQYF.

This clonotype was seen a handful of times. V usage is TRBV7-2 and J usage is TRBJ2-3; possibly TRBD2 for D (5 bases). This CDR3 contains 16 residues. CDR1 is SGHTA, CDR2 FQGNSA, per germline. V was cut by 2 bases and J by 0 bases, with 12 bases left in between. CDR3 coding DNA: TGTGCCAGCAGCTTATTCGGACTTTCTAGCACAGATACGCAGTATTTT. Its protein is CASSLFGLSSTDTQYF.

Many counts were recorded for this clonotype. The chain has TRBV7-2 and TRBJ1-3; TRBD1 is a possible D gene (5 bases). The V end lost 5 bases, the J end lost 0 bases, and 11 bases lay between the germline ends. The CDR3 sequence is 15 residues long. Per the germline V gene, CDR1 is SGHTA and CDR2 is FQGNSA. The CDR3 here is CASSAGRVSGNTIYF. CDR3 nucleotide sequence: TGTGCCAGCAGCGCGGGACGGGTCTCTGGAAACACCATATATTTT.

This clonotype was recorded at least ten times. The CDR3 sequence: CASGRTSGRAGEQFF. As DNA, the CDR3 is TGTGCCAGCGGCAGGACTAGCGGGAGGGCCGGTGAGCAGTTCTTC. The chain is built from TRBV6-2 or TRBV6-3 and TRBJ2-1; 15 bases fit TRBD2. Per germline, CDR1 MNHEY and CDR2 SVGEGT. Losses at the gene ends were 8 bases for V and 9 bases for J; bases not matched to a gene: 8. The CDR3 has 15 amino acids.

There are many counts of this clonotype. The chain links TRBV24-1 to TRBJ2-7; D may be TRBD2 (6 bases). V lost 9 bases to trimming and J lost 3 bases, with 17 bases between them. CDR3 length: 14 residues. Per the germline V gene, CDR1 is KGHDR and CDR2 is SFDVKD. In DNA form, the CDR3 reads TGTGCCACCCCCCTTTTGGGGGGTGGCTACGAGCAGTACTTC. Amino acids: CATPLLGGGYEQYF.

This clonotype was recorded at least ten times. The chain combines TRBV11-2 with TRBJ1-1, with D possibly being TRBD1 (6 bases). The CDR3 length is 14 residues. Trimming left V 4 bases short and J 3 bases short, with 12 bases between. The germline V gene encodes CDR1 SGHAT and CDR2 FQNNGV. CDR3 sequence reads: CASSYRRGDTEAFF. The CDR3 DNA follows: TGTGCCAGCAGCTACCGAAGGGGGGACACTGAAGCTTTCTTT.

This clonotype was seen only a few times. The chain couples TRBV5-1 to TRBJ1-3; D gene uncertain. Trimming took off 5 bases at V and 3 bases at J, with 12 bases between the two ends. This CDR3 is built from 14 residues. Per germline, CDR1 SGHRS and CDR2 YFSETQ. In DNA, the CDR3 is TGCGCCAGCAGTCTTGCGGGGTATGGAAACACCATATATTTT. Amino acids: CASSLAGYGNTIYF.

This clonotype was found many times. The chain has TRBV6-5 and TRBJ2-1; 9 bases line up with TRBD2. Germline loops: CDR1 MNHEY, CDR2 SVGAGI. The CDR3 consists of 11 residues. Trimming took 7 bases from V and 14 from J; bases not matched to a gene: 6. CDR3 nucleotide sequence: TGTGCCAGCACTAGCGGGACTATAAAGTTCTTC. This gives the protein CASTSGTIKFF.

In its sample, this clonotype was seen many times. The J gene is TRBJ2-3, the V gene TRBV10-3; unclear D gene. CDR3 length: 15 amino acids. Germline loops: CDR1 ENHRY, CDR2 SYGVKD. Trimming removed 2 bases from V and 2 bases from J, with 11 bases in between. CDR3 in DNA: TGTGCCATCAGTGAGAGCGCACCCCCCACAGATACGCAGTATTTT. It specifies CAISESAPPTDTQYF.

This clonotype was counted many times. The gene calls are TRBV29-1 and TRBJ1-2, with 7 nucleotides matching TRBD1. The CDR3 sequence is 14 residues long. V trimming: 7 bases; J trimming: 6 bases; junction bases outside the gene matches: 14. CDR1 and CDR2 from the germline V gene are SQVTM and ANQGSEA. CDR3: CSAGDSGLRDGYTF. The CDR3 DNA reads TGCAGCGCAGGGGACAGTGGGCTTAGGGATGGCTACACCTTC.

This clonotype has a count of ten or more. This chain links TRBV29-1 with TRBJ1-1; D not certain. The CDR3 has 15 amino acids. The V gene's germline CDR1 is SQVTM and CDR2 ANQGSEA. V shed 0 bases and J shed 1 base, with 12 bases lying between them. CDR3 coding DNA: TGCAGCGTTGAAGACGGGAGGCACACGAACACTGAAGCTTTCTTT. Amino acid sequence: CSVEDGRHTNTEAFF.

This clonotype was detected a few times. The chain combines TRBV6-2 or TRBV6-3 with TRBJ2-1; 7 nucleotides align to TRBD2. CDR3 length: 16 residues. V was pared by 4 bases and J by 5 bases, with 11 bases of the junction left unmatched. The germline V gene has CDR1 MNHEY and CDR2 SVGEGT. DNA for the CDR3: TGTGCCAGCAGTTTCTCGCCAGCGGGGCTTCACAATGAGCAGTTCTTC. The encoded protein is CASSFSPAGLHNEQFF.

This clonotype turned up a few times. The chain is built from TRBV12-3 or TRBV12-4 and TRBJ2-1; D remains ambiguous. V dropped 3 bases and J dropped 8 bases, with 20 bases sitting between them. CDR3 length: 16 amino acids. The CDR3 reads CASSFGSFASRDEQFF. Written as DNA, the CDR3 is TGTGCCAGCAGTTTTGGATCGTTCGCTTCCCGGGATGAGCAGTTCTTC.

The V call is TRBV2, the J call TRBJ2-7; 7 bases match TRBD1. This CDR3 has 16 amino acids. CDR1 is SNHLY, CDR2 FYNNEI, per germline. In nucleotides, the CDR3 is TGTGCGACTCTCGGGACAGCACGAGGACGACCCTACGAGCAGTACTTC. This translates into CATLGTARGRPYEQYF.

The V call is TRBV6-1, the J call TRBJ2-2; 10 positions agree with TRBD1. Germline V gives CDR1 MNHNS, CDR2 SASEGT. The CDR3 is 13 residues long. V lost 8 bases to trimming and J lost 3 bases; unmatched junction nucleotides: 0. The CDR3 spells CASGTGDTGELFF. CDR3 DNA sequence: TGTGCCAGCGGGACAGGGGACACCGGGGAGCTGTTTTTT.

The sample holds many counts of this clonotype. V and J are TRBV5-1 and TRBJ1-1, with D unresolved. Germline lookup yields CDR1 SGHRS and CDR2 YFSETQ. This CDR3 spans 14 amino acids. The V end lost 0 bases, the J end lost 2 bases, and 8 bases lay between the germline ends. In DNA, the CDR3 is TGCGCCAGCAGCTTGGGTCAGACTAACACTGAAGCTTTCTTT. Protein product: CASSLGQTNTEAFF.

This clonotype was seen at least ten times. V and J are TRBV27 and TRBJ1-1, with 7 bases matching TRBD1. Germline V CDR1 and CDR2: MNHEY, SMNVEV (reference sequence). The CDR3 spans 16 residues. Trimming at V came to 5 bases and at J to 5 bases, leaving 14 bases not matched to a gene. The CDR3 DNA follows: TGTGCCAGCAGTAGCCGACAGGGTGTGATTTTTACTGAAGCTTTCTTT. Its translation: CASSSRQGVIFTEAFF.